This TCR beta chain was sequenced during a study of siplizumab effects on memory and regulatory T cells. Study results and limitations: Tregs that proliferated in siplizumab cultures did not have their suppressive function confirmed.

Assay: immunoSEQ multiplex PCR; the TCRdb copy retains only in-frame clones and omits some. The repertoire consists of 75,000 to 100,000 clones, with roughly 94% occurring once and the leading ten covering 1% to 1.5%. This CDR3 spans 15 amino acids. CDR1 and CDR2 from the germline V gene are SGHTA and FQGNSA. J gave up 5 bases and V 5 bases, and 6 bases lay outside the gene matches. For this clone: Its antigen remains unknown.

The V and J genes are TRBV7-2 and TRBJ1-6; 7 bases align to TRBD1. This receptor was identified in a human donor in good health. The material sequenced was non-Treg CD4+ T cells sorted from blood. This CDR3 is CASSPRQGNNSPLHF. The CDR3, as DNA: TGTGCCAGCAGCCCCCGACAGGGAAATAATTCACCCCTCCACTTT.